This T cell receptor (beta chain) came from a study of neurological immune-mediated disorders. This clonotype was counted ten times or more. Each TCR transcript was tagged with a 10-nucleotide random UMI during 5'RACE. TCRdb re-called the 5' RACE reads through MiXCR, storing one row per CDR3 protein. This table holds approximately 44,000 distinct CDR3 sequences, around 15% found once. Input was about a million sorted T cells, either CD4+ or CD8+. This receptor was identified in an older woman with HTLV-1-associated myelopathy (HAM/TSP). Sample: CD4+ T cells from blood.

CDR3 in DNA: TGCAGTGCTAGAGATCGGGGGGCAGGGGGGACCCAGTACTTC. Its translation: CSARDRGAGGTQYF. The chain has TRBV20-1 and TRBJ2-5, with D perhaps given as TRBD1 or TRBD2 (7 bases each). Germline CDR1 DFQATT, CDR2 SNEGSKA (reference sequence). Deletions cut 0 bases from V and 7 bases from J, with 15 bases between. This CDR3 has 14 amino acids.